These 27 T cell receptor beta chains originate from one sample sequenced in a study of cytomegalovirus exposure and HLA in healthy donors. This PCR relied on a set of 60 Vbeta primers and 13 Jbeta primers. Only in-frame clones appear in the TCRdb table, and some are missing; sequencing was by immunoSEQ multiplex PCR. The sample records about 140,000 clones, more than 70% being singletons. Material: PBMCs. Receptors were obtained from a male donor in good health and CMV-seronegative.

The chain combines TRBV14 with TRBJ2-7; TRBD2 is a possible D gene (5 bases). The V and J ends lost 4 bases and 2 bases respectively, with 9 bases between them. This CDR3 contains 13 residues. Germline V lookup: CDR1 SGHDN, CDR2 FVKESK. CDR3: CASSRSGPYEQYF. The CDR3 DNA sequence: TGTGCCAGCAGCCGGAGCGGTCCCTACGAGCAGTACTTC.

In this sample, this clone turned up once. The chain couples TRBV10-3 to TRBJ1-2, with 8 bases fitting TRBD1. J was trimmed by 1 base and V by 11 bases; bases with no gene match: 6. Germline V gene sequence: CDR1 ENHRY, CDR2 SYGVKD. The CDR3 contains 13 residues. Written as DNA, the CDR3 is TGTGCCGCGGACAGGGAGGTTAACTATGGCTACACCTTC. As protein: CAADREVNYGYTF.

The chain has TRBV7-2 and TRBJ2-7, with TRBD1 matching 7 bases. There are 14 residues in the CDR3. V was clipped by 5 bases and J by 7 bases; unmatched bases: 11. CDR1 and CDR2 from the germline V gene are SGHTA and FQGNSA. CDR3 loop: CASSQGGSSLEQYF. The CDR3 DNA reads as TGTGCCAGCAGCCAAGGGGGCTCCAGCCTGGAGCAGTACTTC.

The V gene is TRBV15, the J gene TRBJ2-3, with D perhaps matching TRBD1 (5 bases). V lost 0 bases to trimming and J lost 0 bases, with 10 bases between them. Germline assignment: CDR1 LNHNV and CDR2 YYDKDF (reference sequence). The CDR3 contains 16 residues. CDR3 protein: CATSRDYQGSTDTQYF. The CDR3 nucleotides read TGTGCCACCAGCAGAGATTATCAGGGAAGCACAGATACGCAGTATTTT.

This clone was observed a few times. Additional DNA sequences in this sample encode the identical CDR3. The chain joins TRBV7-9 to TRBJ2-7, with 7 bases identical to TRBD1. Germline V gene data show CDR1 as SEHNR and CDR2 as FQNEAQ (reference sequence). The J segment lost 3 bases and the V segment lost 5 bases, leaving 7 bases of the junction unmatched. CDR3 length equals 14 residues. The CDR3 coding sequence is TGTGCCAGCAGCCCTACGACAGGGCACTACGAGCAGTACTTC. Protein product: CASSPTTGHYEQYF.

This clone was counted a single time. The chain couples TRBV6-6 to TRBJ2-7, with TRBD2 matching over 8 bases. The CDR3 contains 15 residues. Germline V gene sequence: CDR1 MNHNY, CDR2 SVGAGI (reference sequence). Unmatched junction bases numbered 7, after V lost 6 bases and J lost 0 bases. The CDR3 spells CASSLVAGGSYEQYF. DNA for the CDR3: TGTGCCAGCAGCTTAGTGGCGGGGGGCTCCTACGAGCAGTACTTC.

The chain couples TRBV28 to TRBJ2-5; D is possibly TRBD2 (6 bases). Germline lookup yields CDR1 MDHEN and CDR2 SYDVKM. V was cut by 6 bases and J by 4 bases, with 21 bases left in between. The CDR3 is 16 amino acids. For the CDR3, the DNA is TGTGCCAGCAGGCAAGCGGGCCAACTCGGAGCAGAGACCCAGTACTTC. It translates to CASRQAGQLGAETQYF.

V and J are TRBV15 and TRBJ2-7, with D tentatively TRBD1 (6 bases). V shed 3 bases and J shed 3 bases, with 12 bases lying between them. Germline V gene lookup returns CDR1 LNHNV and CDR2 YYDKDF (reference sequence). The CDR3 runs to 14 residues. CDR3 bases: TGTGCCACCAGCAGGGACGGGACACTCTACGAGCAGTACTTC. Amino acids: CATSRDGTLYEQYF.

The rearrangement joins TRBV9 to TRBJ2-7, with TRBD2 matching over 13 bases. CDR3 length: 16 amino acids. Germline V gene data show CDR1 as SGDLS and CDR2 as YYNGEE. The J segment lost 5 bases and the V segment lost 1 base, leaving 6 bases of the junction unmatched. The CDR3 nucleotides read TGTGCCAGCAGCGTATCACTAGCGGGAGGGCCGAACGAGCAGTACTTC. This sequence encodes CASSVSLAGGPNEQYF.

The gene calls are TRBV7-2 and TRBJ2-2; D gene uncertain. Trimming shortened V by 3 bases and J by 2 bases, and 10 bases separated the two germline ends. The germline gives CDR1 SGHTA, CDR2 FQGNSA. The CDR3 has 15 residues. The CDR3 DNA is TGTGCCAGCAGCTTGTTCAATCCAAACACCGGGGAGCTGTTTTTT. This sequence encodes CASSLFNPNTGELFF.

The gene calls are TRBV7-2 and TRBJ2-3; D unclear. V lost 5 bases and J 0 bases, leaving 15 bases between the germline ends. Germline-derived CDR1 and CDR2 are SGHTA and FQGNSA. This CDR3 is built from 16 residues. The CDR3 spells CASSEPSRQSTDTQYF. CDR3 nucleotides: TGTGCCAGCAGCGAACCCTCGCGTCAAAGCACAGATACGCAGTATTTT.

The V and J genes are TRBV7-2 and TRBJ2-7; 7 bases are shared with TRBD1. Germline V gene sequence: CDR1 SGHTA, CDR2 FQGNSA. This CDR3 region has 12 residues. The V segment lost 4 bases and the J segment 4 bases; nucleotides outside the gene matches: 1. CDR3 nucleotides: TGTGCCAGCAGCTCGGGACAGTACGAGCAGTACTTC. Residues: CASSSGQYEQYF.

This chain uses TRBV6-5 with TRBJ2-1; 8 bases are shared with TRBD2. This CDR3 spans 15 amino acids. Germline V gives CDR1 MNHEY, CDR2 SVGAGI. V was pared by 2 bases and J by 4 bases, with 4 bases of the junction left unmatched. This CDR3 is CASSYRTSRYNEQFF. CDR3 nucleotides: TGTGCCAGCAGTTACAGGACTAGCAGATACAATGAGCAGTTCTTC.

V and J are TRBV21-1 and TRBJ2-1; TRBD2, the D gene given by the table, was not confirmed from the DNA. TRBV21-1 is designated a pseudogene. This CDR3 has 17 residues. The CDR3 bases are TGTGCCAGCAGCTCGACCATAGGAGGGAGGGCCTACAATGAGCAGTTCTTC. It is translated as CASSSTIGGRAYNEQFF.

This clone was detected only once. The chain combines TRBV6-5 with TRBJ1-2; the D gene is possibly TRBD1 (5 bases). Looked up from germline, CDR1 is MNHEY and CDR2 is SVGAGI. The length of the CDR3 is 14 residues. V shed 0 bases and J shed 4 bases, with 9 bases lying between them. The CDR3, as DNA: TGTGCCAGCAGTTACTCGGGGGGTCTCTATGGCTACACCTTC. This encodes CASSYSGGLYGYTF.

V usage is TRBV11-2 and J usage is TRBJ1-2; tentative D call: TRBD1 (5 bases). V lost 1 base to trimming and J lost 5 bases, with 14 bases between them. The CDR3 is 15 residues long. Germline-derived CDR1 and CDR2 are SGHAT and FQNNGV. CDR3 DNA: TGTGCCAGCAGCTTAGGGCAGGGAAGGTGGTATGGCTACACCTTC. This gives the protein CASSLGQGRWYGYTF. Full variable domain (rest looked up from reference TRBV11-2 and TRBJ1-2): EAGVAQSPRYKIIEKRQSVAFWCNPISGHATLYWYQQILGQGPKLLIQFQNNGVVDDSQLPKDRFSAERLKGVDSTLKIQPAKLEDSAVYLCASSLGQGRWYGYTFGSGTRLTVV.

The chain recombines TRBV7-2 with TRBJ1-2; weak D call: TRBD1 (6 bases). V was clipped by 5 bases and J by 7 bases, with 20 bases between them. CDR1 is SGHTA, CDR2 FQGNSA, per germline. This CDR3 spans 15 amino acids. CDR3 residues: CASSLSLRGRGGYTF. The CDR3 nucleotides read TGTGCCAGCAGCCTATCTCTGCGGGGGCGCGGTGGCTACACCTTC.

The chain employs TRBV19 and TRBJ2-3; D call uncertain. This CDR3 comprises 14 residues. Germline-derived CDR1 and CDR2 are LNHDA and SQIVND (reference sequence). Deletions cut 4 bases from V and 6 bases from J, with 14 bases between. CDR3 amino acids: CASSSSPHGDTQYF. In DNA form, the CDR3 reads TGTGCCAGTAGTAGTAGCCCACATGGGGATACGCAGTATTTT.

DNA for the CDR3: TGTGCCAGCAGCCAAGATCTTAGGGCGGGAGGGTACAATGAGCAGTTCTTC. This gives the protein CASSQDLRAGGYNEQFF. The chain recombines TRBV4-2 with TRBJ2-1; 9 bases are shared with TRBD2. Trimming removed 0 bases from V and 4 bases from J; junction bases left unmatched: 7. CDR1 is LGHNA and CDR2 is YNFKEQ in the germline V gene. The CDR3 runs to 17 residues.

This clone turned up a few times. The rearrangement joins TRBV7-2 to TRBJ2-1, with TRBD1 matching over 9 bases. Germline assignment: CDR1 SGHTA and CDR2 FQGNSA. The CDR3 runs to 16 residues. V shed 5 bases and J 5 bases; nucleotides not matched to a gene: 10. CDR3 nucleotides: TGTGCCAGCAGCGCGAGGGGGACAGGGACCCACAATGAGCAGTTCTTC. It is translated as CASSARGTGTHNEQFF.

The J gene is TRBJ2-5, the V gene TRBV7-9, with 10 positions matching TRBD1. The CDR3 has 15 residues. CDR1 and CDR2 from the germline V gene are SEHNR and FQNEAQ (reference sequence). V gave up 5 bases and J gave up 3 bases; unmatched junction bases: 6. The CDR3 DNA sequence: TGTGCCAGCAGCCGGGCGGACAGGGGGGAAGAGACCCAGTACTTC. It codes for CASSRADRGEETQYF.

The genes are TRBV7-2 and TRBJ2-1, with D tentatively TRBD2 (6 bases). Trimming took 3 bases from V and 8 from J, leaving 17 bases between them. The CDR3 length is 15 residues. Germline lookup yields CDR1 SGHTA and CDR2 FQGNSA. CDR3 DNA sequence: TGTGCCAGCAGCTTTAGAGGGGTTAGGAGGGATGAGCAGTTCTTC. Its translation is CASSFRGVRRDEQFF.

A few counts support this clone. The J gene is TRBJ1-2, the V gene TRBV7-3, with 9 bases that match TRBD1. The CDR3 extends over 15 amino acids. CDR1 and CDR2 (germline): SGHTA, FQGTGA. J was trimmed by 6 bases and V by 1 base; bases with no gene match: 6. CDR3 loop: CASSLRDRVSHGYTF. The CDR3 nucleotides are TGTGCCAGCAGCTTAAGGGACAGGGTAAGCCATGGCTACACCTTC. The complete variable domain, with remaining parts taken from reference TRBV7-3 and TRBJ1-2, reads GAGVSQTPSNKVTEKGKYVELRCDPISGHTALYWYRQSLGQGPEFLIYFQGTGAADDSGLPNDRFFAVRPEGSVSTLKIQRTERGDSAVYLCASSLRDRVSHGYTFGSGTRLTVV.

This chain links TRBV2 with TRBJ2-5; 10 bases map to TRBD2. This CDR3 is 17 amino acids long. Germline V gene sequence: CDR1 SNHLY, CDR2 FYNNEI. Losses at the gene ends were 6 bases for V and 4 bases for J; bases not matched to a gene: 14. CDR3 coding DNA: TGTGCCAGCAGCACCGCCCAAGGGCTAGCGGGAGTAGAGACCCAGTACTTC. Its translation: CASSTAQGLAGVETQYF.

This clone was counted between two and nine times. V and J are TRBV5-4 and TRBJ2-3; TRBD2 might be the D (6 bases). CDR3 length equals 14 residues. V was cut by 2 bases and J by 4 bases, with 11 bases left in between. Germline assignment: CDR1 SGHNT and CDR2 YYREEE (reference sequence). Here the CDR3 reads CASSFSGLADTQYF. As DNA, the CDR3 is TGTGCCAGCAGCTTTTCGGGACTTGCAGATACGCAGTATTTT.

V and J are TRBV11-2 and TRBJ2-7, with 7 bases fitting TRBD1. The J segment lost 4 bases and the V segment lost 6 bases, leaving 12 bases of the junction unmatched. There are 15 residues in the CDR3. Per germline, CDR1 SGHAT and CDR2 FQNNGV. CDR3 protein: CASSSPTGSEYEQYF. CDR3 sequence (DNA): TGTGCCAGCAGTTCCCCGACAGGGTCCGAGTACGAGCAGTACTTC.

V usage is TRBV19 and J usage is TRBJ2-1; 8 nucleotides agree with TRBD2. Germline loops: CDR1 LNHDA, CDR2 SQIVND (reference sequence). V lost 5 bases to trimming and J lost 7 bases; unmatched junction nucleotides: 13. The CDR3 runs to 16 residues. The CDR3 loop is CASSRHASGSPNEQFF. DNA for the CDR3: TGTGCCAGTAGTCGTCATGCAAGCGGGAGTCCTAATGAGCAGTTCTTC.